The 20 T cell receptor beta chains listed next were all sequenced from one sample in a study of blood T cell repertoires in COVID-19. Clones were sequenced by immunoSEQ multiplex PCR, and TCRdb holds only the in-frame ones, with some missing. The sample comprises about 140,000 clones, about 87% of which are singletons, and approximately 2.4% rests with the top ten. The sample taken for sequencing was peripheral blood. The receptors were sampled from a human donor with COVID-19, enrolled during active disease. The donor label of this sample is uncertain.

The J gene is TRBJ1-2, the V gene TRBV4-1, with D maybe TRBD1 (5 bases). Per the germline V gene, CDR1 is MGHRA and CDR2 is YSYEKL. Trimming took 4 bases from V and 5 from J, leaving 20 bases between them. This CDR3 has 16 amino acids. The chain's CDR3 is CASSRPTDRKEYGYTF. The DNA for the CDR3 is TGCGCCAGCAGCCGTCCGACAGATCGTAAAGAATATGGCTACACCTTC.

CDR3 in DNA: TGTGCCAGCAGCTTAATCCGGGGTGGGGACACCGGGGAGCTGTTTTTT. Translating gives CASSLIRGGDTGELFF. The V gene is TRBV7-3, the J gene TRBJ2-2, with a possible D match to TRBD2 (5 bases). The ends were cut back, 1 base at V and 3 bases at J, with 12 bases in the middle. CDR1 and CDR2 (germline): SGHTA, FQGTGA. There are 16 residues in the CDR3. The entire variable domain, with the rest obtained from reference TRBV7-3 and TRBJ2-2, is as follows: GAGVSQTPSNKVTEKGKYVELRCDPISGHTALYWYRQSLGQGPEFLIYFQGTGAADDSGLPNDRFFAVRPEGSVSTLKIQRTERGDSAVYLCASSLIRGGDTGELFFGEGSRLTVL.

The chain is built from TRBV28 and TRBJ1-2, with TRBD1 matching over 8 bases. With V trimmed by 3 bases and J by 4 bases, 7 bases remained unmatched. From germline, CDR1 is MDHEN and CDR2 SYDVKM. The CDR3 length is 15 residues. The CDR3 DNA reads as TGTGCCAGCAGTTTCCCCGGAGGACAGGGCTATGGCTACACCTTC. Encoded protein: CASSFPGGQGYGYTF.

The genes are TRBV6-1 and TRBJ2-5; D is perhaps TRBD2 (7 bases). V lost 1 base to trimming and J lost 1 base, with 13 bases between them. Per the germline V gene, CDR1 is MNHNS and CDR2 is SASEGT. This CDR3 is built from 16 residues. The CDR3 sequence is CASSEGAGAPQETQYF. The CDR3 DNA follows: TGTGCCAGCAGTGAAGGGGCGGGGGCCCCCCAAGAGACCCAGTACTTC.

CDR3 sequence: CASSPDQDRVGYTF. Written as DNA, the CDR3 is TGTGCCAGCTCACCAGATCAAGACAGGGTCGGCTACACCTTC. The J gene is TRBJ1-2, the V gene TRBV18; 7 bases map to TRBD1. The trim removed 2 bases at V and 8 bases at J, leaving 8 bases unmatched. The CDR3 is 14 residues long. Per the germline V gene, CDR1 is KGHSH and CDR2 is LQKENI. Based on the CDR3 plus reference TRBV18 and TRBJ1-2, the full variable domain is NAGVMQNPRHLVRRRGQEARLRCSPMKGHSHVYWYRQLPEEGLKFMVYLQKENIIDESGMPKERFSAEFPKEGPSILRIQQVVRGDSAAYFCASSPDQDRVGYTFGSGTRLTVV.

The chain is built from TRBV7-7 and TRBJ2-5; 11 nucleotides align to TRBD2. The CDR3 is 16 residues long. J gave up 5 bases and V 5 bases, and 10 bases lay outside the gene matches. The germline V gene encodes CDR1 SSHAT and CDR2 FNYEAQ (reference sequence). The CDR3 sequence: CASSPLAGGPGETQYF. CDR3 nucleotide sequence: TGTGCCAGCAGCCCTCTAGCGGGGGGACCGGGGGAGACCCAGTACTTC.

V and J are TRBV10-3 and TRBJ1-5, with D possibly TRBD1 on 6 matching bases. V lost 5 bases to trimming and J lost 7 bases, with 15 bases between them. Germline assignment: CDR1 ENHRY and CDR2 SYGVKD. CDR3 length: 14 residues. In DNA form, the CDR3 reads TGTGCCATCAGTAAACAGGGCGAGGGGCAGCCCCAGCATTTT. Translation: CAISKQGEGQPQHF.

In nucleotides, the CDR3 is TGTGCCAGCAGCTCCGGACTAGCGGGGGGTTACCCAGATACGCAGTATTTT. Its translation is CASSSGLAGGYPDTQYF. The genes are TRBV11-3 and TRBJ2-3, with TRBD2 matching over 14 bases. The CDR3 is made up of 17 amino acids. V trimming: 4 bases; J trimming: 4 bases; junction bases outside the gene matches: 7. Germline assignment: CDR1 SGHNT and CDR2 YENEEA.

This sequence joins TRBV15 and TRBJ1-4, with a weak D call TRBD1 (6 bases). V gave up 1 base and J gave up 6 bases, with 12 bases separating them. The CDR3 extends over 15 amino acids. CDR1 and CDR2 (germline): LNHNV, YYDKDF (reference sequence). The CDR3 bases are TGTGCCACCAGCAGAGTCTCAGGGGTTGATGAAAAACTGTTTTTT. Its translation is CATSRVSGVDEKLFF. The full variable domain, completed using reference TRBV15 and TRBJ1-4, is DAMVIQNPRYQVTQFGKPVTLSCSQTLNHNVMYWYQQKSSQAPKLLFHYYDKDFNNEADTPDNFQSRRPNTSFCFLDIRSPGLGDTAMYLCATSRVSGVDEKLFFGSGTQLSVL.

This chain links TRBV15 with TRBJ1-6; 7 nucleotides agree with TRBD1. V was clipped by 2 bases and J by 2 bases; unmatched bases: 9. Germline-derived CDR1 and CDR2 are LNHNV and YYDKDF (reference sequence). CDR3 length equals 18 residues. CDR3 amino acids: CATSRPRGAQAYNSPLHF. In nucleotides, the CDR3 is TGTGCCACCAGCAGACCCAGGGGGGCACAGGCCTATAATTCACCCCTCCACTTT.

V is TRBV27 and J is TRBJ2-1, with TRBD2 matching 15 bases. J was trimmed by 8 bases and V by 5 bases; bases with no gene match: 7. The CDR3 sequence is 16 residues long. Germline V gives CDR1 MNHEY, CDR2 SMNVEV (reference sequence). The CDR3 nucleotides read TGTGCCAGCAGTCCCGGACTAGCGGGGGGGCTGTATGAGCAGTTCTTC. It encodes CASSPGLAGGLYEQFF.

In its sample, this clone was seen once. The V gene is TRBV18, the J gene TRBJ1-2, with D tentatively TRBD1 (5 bases). Deletions cut 2 bases from V and 4 bases from J, with 14 bases between. Germline loops: CDR1 KGHSH, CDR2 LQKENI. This CDR3 is built from 15 residues. CDR3 amino acids: CASSPSTETPYGYTF. CDR3 nucleotides: TGTGCCAGCTCACCATCGACAGAGACACCCTATGGCTACACCTTC.

The chain combines TRBV10-1 with TRBJ1-1; D is possibly TRBD1 (5 bases). Germline V gene data show CDR1 as WNHNN and CDR2 as SYGVQD (reference sequence). With 2 bases removed from V and 4 bases from J, the gap between germline ends came to 14 bases. CDR3 size: 15 residues. The CDR3 here is CASSEQGSVGTEAFF. CDR3 nucleotides: TGCGCCAGCAGTGAGCAGGGATCGGTGGGCACTGAAGCTTTCTTT.

This chain joins TRBV6-5 and TRBJ1-2; 10 bases align to TRBD1. Losses at the gene ends were 6 bases for V and 6 bases for J; bases not matched to a gene: 4. The CDR3 covers 13 residues. The germline V gene encodes CDR1 MNHEY and CDR2 SVGAGI. This CDR3 reads CASSSGTGDGYTF. The CDR3 DNA sequence: TGTGCCAGCAGCAGCGGGACAGGGGATGGCTACACCTTC.

The gene calls are TRBV25-1 and TRBJ2-1; 7 nucleotides match TRBD1. Looked up from germline, CDR1 is MGHDK and CDR2 is SYGVNS. The trim removed 1 base at V and 2 bases at J, leaving 5 bases unmatched. This CDR3 comprises 16 residues. This CDR3 reads CASSESRQGAYNEQFF. The DNA for the CDR3 is TGTGCCAGCAGTGAATCCCGACAGGGCGCCTACAATGAGCAGTTCTTC.

This clone was observed a handful of times. The CDR3 is CASTPRGGTEAFF. The CDR3 nucleotides are TGTGCCAGTACCCCCCGGGGGGGCACTGAAGCTTTCTTT. The V call is TRBV19, the J call TRBJ1-1; TRBD1 might be the D (5 bases). Trimming shortened V by 7 bases and J by 4 bases, and 13 bases separated the two germline ends. Germline V gene lookup returns CDR1 LNHDA and CDR2 SQIVND (reference sequence). There are 13 residues in the CDR3.

V is TRBV7-3 and J is TRBJ2-1; TRBD2 aligns across 7 bases. In germline, CDR1 is SGHTA, CDR2 FQGTGA. CDR3 length equals 15 residues. V dropped 2 bases and J dropped 3; count of bases not matched to a gene: 4. The CDR3 DNA is TGTGCCAGCAGCTTATGGGGCGGGAGCTACAATGAGCAGTTCTTC. It encodes CASSLWGGSYNEQFF. Filled out from reference TRBV7-3 and TRBJ2-1, the complete variable domain reads GAGVSQTPSNKVTEKGKYVELRCDPISGHTALYWYRQSLGQGPEFLIYFQGTGAADDSGLPNDRFFAVRPEGSVSTLKIQRTERGDSAVYLCASSLWGGSYNEQFFGPGTRLTVL.

The chain couples TRBV5-1 to TRBJ1-2; 8 nucleotides line up with TRBD1. CDR1 SGHRS and CDR2 YFSETQ come from the germline V gene. J gave up 8 bases and V 6 bases, and 9 bases lay outside the gene matches. CDR3 length: 13 amino acids. In DNA form, the CDR3 reads TGCGCCAGCACCCCTCCAGGGGGCGGCGGCTACACCTTC. It codes for CASTPPGGGGYTF.

This clone was seen only once. The chain uses TRBV18 and TRBJ1-1, with a tentative D call TRBD1 (5 bases). V was trimmed by 1 base and J by 1 base, leaving 10 bases between them. The CDR3 runs to 15 residues. Germline lookup yields CDR1 KGHSH and CDR2 LQKENI. CDR3 protein: CASSPLAGGNTEAFF. The CDR3 DNA reads as TGTGCCAGCTCACCACTTGCGGGGGGGAACACTGAAGCTTTCTTT.

This chain links TRBV11-2 with TRBJ2-2; D is possibly TRBD2 (5 bases). The CDR3 is 13 residues long. Germline V gene data show CDR1 as SGHAT and CDR2 as FQNNGV. V dropped 1 base and J dropped 6 bases, with 6 bases sitting between them. CDR3 in amino acids: CASSLAGAGELFF. CDR3 nucleotides: TGTGCCAGCAGCTTAGCCGGGGCCGGGGAGCTGTTTTTT.